The 5 T cell receptor beta chains presented below share a single source sample, sequenced in a study of blood T cells in healthy people across ages. A J-beta primer mix and a sample-barcoded 5' primer were used in a second PCR of roughly 6 to 12 cycles. Each CDR3 protein is one row after TCRdb ran MiXCR on the 5' RACE reads. The sample yields around 780,000 distinct CDR3 sequences, approximately 24% seen once. This sample was shared with a second study, whose subject was T cells of mothers and their children.

The sequencing sample was made of blood. These receptors were taken from a boy between 10 and 17 years old in good health.

This clonotype showed up just a few times. The chain has TRBV24-1 and TRBJ1-4; 11 bases fit TRBD1. Trimming at V came to 8 bases and at J to 5 bases, leaving 6 bases not matched to a gene. CDR1 is KGHDR and CDR2 is SFDVKD in the germline V gene. CDR3 length: 15 amino acids. CDR3 DNA sequence: TGTGCCACCACACCAGGGGACAGGGGGAATGAAAAACTGTTTTTT. As protein: CATTPGDRGNEKLFF.

The chain couples TRBV6-5 to TRBJ2-7; 8 bases align to TRBD1. CDR3 length: 14 amino acids. In germline, CDR1 is MNHEY, CDR2 SVGAGI. Losses at the gene ends were 6 bases for V and 3 bases for J; bases not matched to a gene: 7. Here the CDR3 DNA reads TGTGCCAGCAGGCAGACAGGGGCCCACTACGAGCAGTACTTC. Translation: CASRQTGAHYEQYF.

This chain uses TRBV11-2 with TRBJ2-5, with TRBD2 identical over 14 bases. Germline values: CDR1 SGHAT, CDR2 FQNNGV. The CDR3 has 16 residues. Trimming cost V 6 bases and J 7 bases; bases outside gene matches: 10. The CDR3 protein is CASSSGTSGGMGTQYF. The DNA of the CDR3 is TGTGCCAGCAGTTCAGGGACTAGCGGGGGCATGGGGACCCAGTACTTC. The whole variable domain, remainder taken from reference TRBV11-2 and TRBJ2-5, is EAGVAQSPRYKIIEKRQSVAFWCNPISGHATLYWYQQILGQGPKLLIQFQNNGVVDDSQLPKDRFSAERLKGVDSTLKIQPAKLEDSAVYLCASSSGTSGGMGTQYFGPGTRLLVL.

The chain is built from TRBV2 and TRBJ2-5; tentatively, D is TRBD1 (5 bases). The length of the CDR3 is 15 residues. With 1 base removed from V and 5 bases from J, the gap between germline ends came to 14 bases. Germline lookup yields CDR1 SNHLY and CDR2 FYNNEI. This CDR3 is CASSEEGNRMETQYF. CDR3 sequence (DNA): TGTGCCAGCAGTGAAGAGGGGAACCGAATGGAGACCCAGTACTTC.

The V call is TRBV24-1, the J call TRBJ2-5; 8 bases are a match to TRBD2. V shed 4 bases, J shed 3 bases, and the junction held 6 bases outside the gene matches. CDR3 length: 15 amino acids. CDR1 is KGHDR, CDR2 SFDVKD, per germline. The CDR3 DNA is TGTGCCACCAGTGACCAAAGCGGGGGCAAAGAGACCCAGTACTTC. This translates into CATSDQSGGKETQYF.